These 32 T cell receptor beta chains were sequenced from one sample in a study of T cell repertoires in cytomegalovirus infection. MiXCR was run by TCRdb on the reads, yielding one entry per CDR3 protein. The sample holds 200,000 or so distinct CDR3 sequences; roughly 27% are singletons and the top ten take approximately 30%. Sequences were obtained from PBMCs. The receptors come from a human donor in good health (CMV status not recorded). Some clones in this sample may be carry-over from other donors' samples.

The chain has TRBV11-2 and TRBJ2-7; perhaps TRBD1 as D (6 bases). CDR3 size: 17 residues. The germline CDR1 and CDR2 sequences are SGHAT and FQNNGV. V was clipped by 0 bases and J by 1 base, with 16 bases between them. In DNA, the CDR3 is TGTGCCAGCAGCTTAGACTCCGGACAGCTAATTTCCTACGAGCAGTACTTC. Translation: CASSLDSGQLISYEQYF.

This clonotype has a count of ten or more. The V call is TRBV7-3, the J call TRBJ1-1; no definite D call. CDR3 length equals 13 residues. Germline V lookup: CDR1 SGHTA, CDR2 FQGTGA. Trimming removed 1 base at V and 2 bases at J, with 5 bases between. The CDR3 region is CASSLNGNTEAFF. CDR3 DNA sequence: TGTGCCAGCAGCTTAAACGGAAACACTGAAGCTTTCTTT.

This clonotype was seen many times. V is TRBV20-1 and J is TRBJ1-2; 7 bases align to TRBD1. The germline gives CDR1 DFQATT, CDR2 SNEGSKA (reference sequence). After removal of 0 bases from V and 8 bases from J, the junction contained 12 bases not matched to a gene. This CDR3 region has 15 residues. CDR3 protein: CSARDPQSGQRGYTF. CDR3 bases: TGCAGTGCTAGAGATCCCCAATCGGGACAGAGGGGCTACACCTTC.

A few counts support this clonotype. The chain carries TRBV2 and TRBJ1-1; no clear D gene. V was trimmed by 4 bases and J by 8 bases, leaving 8 bases between them. Germline V gene lookup returns CDR1 SNHLY and CDR2 FYNNEI. This CDR3 region has 11 residues. As DNA, the CDR3 is TGTGCCAGCAGTGGAACAGTCGAAGCTTTCTTT. As protein: CASSGTVEAFF.

This clonotype was seen repeatedly, ten times or more. The genes are TRBV11-3 and TRBJ2-3; D call uncertain. This CDR3 has 15 residues. Trimming shortened V by 5 bases and J by 1 base, and 13 bases separated the two germline ends. CDR1 and CDR2 (germline): SGHNT, YENEEA. The CDR3 DNA follows: TGTGCCAGCAGCCAGACCTCGGTGGGCACAGATACGCAGTATTTT. This encodes CASSQTSVGTDTQYF.

This clonotype has just a few counts. The J gene is TRBJ2-5, the V gene TRBV7-8; unclear D gene. The germline V gene encodes CDR1 SGHVS and CDR2 FQNEAQ. The CDR3 runs 10 residues. The V end lost 7 bases, the J end lost 5 bases, and 5 bases lay between the germline ends. The chain's CDR3 is CASTRETQYF. The CDR3 coding sequence is TGTGCCAGCACAAGGGAGACCCAGTACTTC.

This clonotype was found a few times. This chain links TRBV6-8 with TRBJ1-1, with a tentative D call TRBD1 (6 bases). The germline V gene encodes CDR1 MNHGY and CDR2 SAAAGT. The CDR3 is 13 residues long. The V gene lost 7 bases and the J gene lost 4 bases, with 13 bases spanning the gap. CDR3 in amino acids: CASIKAGVTEAFF. The DNA for the CDR3 is TGTGCCAGCATAAAAGCAGGGGTCACTGAAGCTTTCTTT.

The chain is built from TRBV6-6 and TRBJ1-1, with D possibly being TRBD1 (6 bases). The length of the CDR3 is 14 residues. V lost 8 bases, J lost 3 bases, and 16 bases lay in between. Germline V CDR1 and CDR2: MNHNY, SVGAGI (reference sequence). CDR3 nucleotides: TGTGCCAGCTCTAATGGGGGCGGCGACACTGAAGCTTTCTTT. Its translation is CASSNGGGDTEAFF.

The sample holds many counts of this clonotype. The chain uses TRBV7-2 and TRBJ2-2, with TRBD1 as a possible D gene (7 bases). Germline-derived CDR1 and CDR2 are SGHTA and FQGNSA. Deletions cut 3 bases from V and 1 base from J, with 12 bases between. The length of the CDR3 is 16 residues. DNA for the CDR3: TGTGCCAGCAGCTTTCGACAGGGAGGGAACACCGGGGAGCTGTTTTTT. It is translated as CASSFRQGGNTGELFF.

The chain recombines TRBV7-2 with TRBJ1-3; D might be TRBD1 (6 bases). CDR1 is SGHTA, CDR2 FQGNSA, per germline. V was trimmed by 1 base and J by 9 bases, leaving 16 bases between them. This CDR3 contains 15 residues. For the CDR3, the DNA is TGTGCCAGCAGCTTAGACCCCAGGGGACTCGGCACCATATATTTT. Translation: CASSLDPRGLGTIYF.

This clonotype was observed a handful of times. This chain uses TRBV11-2 with TRBJ2-7; 14 positions match TRBD2. CDR1 and CDR2 from the germline V gene are SGHAT and FQNNGV. V shed 1 base and J 4 bases; nucleotides not matched to a gene: 6. This CDR3 has 17 residues. Here the CDR3 reads CASSLVATSGGAYEQYF. CDR3 bases: TGTGCCAGCAGCTTAGTCGCGACTAGCGGGGGGGCGTACGAGCAGTACTTC.

This clonotype has more than one count but fewer than ten. The chain's CDR3 is CASSLEYFETQYF. The CDR3 nucleotides read TGTGCCAGCAGCTTAGAGTATTTCGAGACCCAGTACTTC. V gene TRBV7-2 combines with J gene TRBJ2-5; unclear D gene. V lost 1 base and J 5 bases, leaving 8 bases between the germline ends. Germline loops: CDR1 SGHTA, CDR2 FQGNSA. The CDR3 consists of 13 residues.

This chain connects TRBV7-9 to TRBJ2-1; D remains unclear. Germline V gene data show CDR1 as SEHNR and CDR2 as FQNEAQ (reference sequence). Trimming removed 0 bases from V and 8 bases from J, with 8 bases in between. There are 13 residues in the CDR3. The CDR3, as DNA: TGTGCCAGCAGCTTAGCGCCCGTCTATGAGCAGTTCTTC. It codes for CASSLAPVYEQFF. The full variable domain, rest sourced from reference TRBV7-9 and TRBJ2-1, is DTGVSQNPRHKITKRGQNVTFRCDPISEHNRLYWYRQTLGQGPEFLTYFQNEAQLEKSRLLSDRFSAERPKGSFSTLEIQRTEQGDSAMYLCASSLAPVYEQFFGPGTRLTVL.

The chain recombines TRBV12-3 or TRBV12-4 with TRBJ1-1; D perhaps matches TRBD1 (5 bases). The CDR3 runs to 14 residues. The V end was cut by 2 bases, the J end by 6 bases, with 13 bases between. In DNA form, the CDR3 reads TGTGCCAGCAGTTTATTCGTCAGGGACGCTGAAGCTTTCTTT. Protein product: CASSLFVRDAEAFF.

The V call is TRBV11-2, the J call TRBJ1-6; D unclear. The CDR3 totals 14 residues. Germline CDR1 reads SGHAT; CDR2 reads FQNNGV. V lost 5 bases, J lost 7 bases, and 12 bases lay in between. The DNA of the CDR3 is TGTGCCAGCAGCACCCGGATGGACAATTCACCCCTCCACTTT. This sequence encodes CASSTRMDNSPLHF.

This clonotype has more than one count but fewer than ten. The chain recombines TRBV6-1 with TRBJ1-5, with unresolved D. CDR3 size: 15 residues. V was trimmed by 2 bases and J by 4 bases, leaving 12 bases between them. Germline values: CDR1 MNHNS, CDR2 SASEGT. CDR3 DNA: TGTGCCAGCAGTGAAATTGGAGGTTCTAATCAGCCCCAGCATTTT. It specifies CASSEIGGSNQPQHF.

This clonotype was picked up a small number of times. Possible read error: a much larger clone is one base away. V gene TRBV11-1 combines with J gene TRBJ1-2; tentative D call: TRBD1 (5 bases). This CDR3 is 13 amino acids long. Germline CDR1 is SGHAT and CDR2 is FQDESV (reference sequence). Trimming left V 2 bases short and J 4 bases short, with 8 bases between. The CDR3 nucleotides are TGTGCCAGCAGCTTAAGCCAGGGCTATGGCTACACCTTC. It translates to CASSLSQGYGYTF.

The rearrangement joins TRBV20-1 to TRBJ2-5, with a weak D call TRBD2 (6 bases). Germline V lookup: CDR1 DFQATT, CDR2 SNEGSKA (reference sequence). Trimming cost V 6 bases and J 7 bases, with 21 bases left between them. The CDR3 is 14 residues long. The CDR3 nucleotides are TGCAGTGCCCCCGCAGCTGCGGGGCCTGGGACCCAGTACTTC. It is translated as CSAPAAAGPGTQYF.

This clonotype was picked up many times. The chain employs TRBV7-6 and TRBJ2-3; D is uncertain. The CDR3 contains 16 residues. V dropped 6 bases and J dropped 1 base, with 17 bases sitting between them. Germline loops: CDR1 SGHVS, CDR2 FNYEAQ. The CDR3, as DNA: TGTGCCAGCAGTCAGGATTCTCCTCCTGGCACAGATACGCAGTATTTT. It translates to CASSQDSPPGTDTQYF.

This rearrangement joins TRBV5-6 to TRBJ2-7, with 10 nucleotides matching TRBD1. CDR1 and CDR2 from the germline V gene are SGHDT and YYEEEE. The V gene end was trimmed by 4 bases and the J gene end by 0 bases; junction bases not matched to a gene: 4. This CDR3 comprises 15 residues. The CDR3 sequence: CASSDRDRGSYEQYF. The CDR3 region has the DNA TGTGCCAGCAGCGACCGGGACAGGGGCTCCTACGAGCAGTACTTC.

This clonotype was seen a handful of times. DNA of the CDR3: TGTGCCAGCAGCCCCCAGCTAGGGAGAGGTCGGAACACTGAAGCTTTCTTT. It is translated as CASSPQLGRGRNTEAFF. V usage is TRBV7-2 and J usage is TRBJ1-1, with unresolved D. Germline CDR1 SGHTA, CDR2 FQGNSA. The CDR3 has 17 residues. V lost 5 bases and J lost 1, with 20 bases in between.

CDR3 DNA sequence: TGTGCCAGCAGCGACGTGGACAGGGTTACTGAAAACACCATATATTTT. It codes for CASSDVDRVTENTIYF. The chain employs TRBV11-2 and TRBJ1-3; 8 bases agree with TRBD1. Germline loops: CDR1 SGHAT, CDR2 FQNNGV. The CDR3 totals 16 residues. V dropped 5 bases and J dropped 6; count of bases not matched to a gene: 12.

The rearrangement uses TRBV2 and TRBJ2-1; D not certain. The V gene's germline CDR1 is SNHLY and CDR2 FYNNEI. This CDR3 is 15 amino acids long. Trimming cost V 6 bases and J 0 bases, with 12 bases left between them. The CDR3: CASRKRPSSYNEQFF. CDR3 bases: TGTGCCAGCAGAAAAAGGCCAAGCTCCTACAATGAGCAGTTCTTC.

The chain links TRBV29-1 to TRBJ2-7; D might be TRBD1 or TRBD2, each matching 5 bases. The CDR3 length is 13 residues. Germline V CDR1 and CDR2: SQVTM, ANQGSEA. V lost 3 bases and J 2 bases, leaving 11 bases between the germline ends. CDR3 bases: TGCAGCGTTGAGGTGCAGGGACCCTACGAGCAGTACTTC. Its protein is CSVEVQGPYEQYF.

This chain links TRBV20-1 with TRBJ1-6; D ambiguous. This CDR3 spans 12 amino acids. CDR1 is DFQATT, CDR2 SNEGSKA, per germline (reference sequence). The V and J ends lost 6 bases and 6 bases respectively, with 9 bases between them. The CDR3 sequence is CSAEGPNSPLHF. CDR3 bases: TGCAGTGCCGAAGGACCTAATTCACCCCTCCACTTT.

This clonotype has only a few counts. This chain connects TRBV5-1 to TRBJ2-7; D tentatively fits TRBD1 or TRBD2 (6 bases each). V lost 3 bases and J lost 6, with 7 bases in between. There are 11 residues in the CDR3. Germline CDR1 and CDR2: SGHRS and YFSETQ. CDR3 sequence: CASSSGAEQYF. The DNA of the CDR3 is TGCGCCAGCAGCTCGGGGGCCGAGCAGTACTTC.

The gene calls are TRBV20-1 and TRBJ1-5, with 8 bases lining up with TRBD1. Trimming took 3 bases from V and 4 from J; bases not matched to a gene: 5. The CDR3 runs to 14 residues. The V gene's germline CDR1 is DFQATT and CDR2 SNEGSKA (reference sequence). The CDR3 loop reads CSARTTGVNQPQHF. DNA of the CDR3: TGCAGTGCTAGGACGACAGGGGTGAATCAGCCCCAGCATTTT.

This clonotype occurred a few times. The chain has TRBV11-2 and TRBJ1-2, with 9 bases fitting TRBD1. The germline V gene encodes CDR1 SGHAT and CDR2 FQNNGV. CDR3 size: 16 residues. With 4 bases clipped from V and 6 bases from J, the junction kept 12 bases outside the gene matches. CDR3 coding DNA: TGTGCCAGCAGCTCCCTTCAACGGACAGGGGTTGATGGCTACACCTTC. This sequence encodes CASSSLQRTGVDGYTF.

This chain uses TRBV6-5 with TRBJ2-4, with D unresolved. The CDR3 is 16 residues long. From germline, CDR1 is MNHEY and CDR2 SVGAGI. The V end was cut by 2 bases, the J end by 4 bases, with 15 bases between. The CDR3 DNA follows: TGTGCCAGCAGTTACGGCAGCCCGTCCCAGAAAAACATTCAGTACTTC. This encodes CASSYGSPSQKNIQYF.

This clonotype was counted ten times or more. The genes are TRBV12-3 or TRBV12-4 and TRBJ1-3; D gene unclear. Between the trimmed V and J ends, which lost 6 bases and 4 bases, there was a span of 7 bases. The CDR3 is made up of 12 amino acids. The DNA for the CDR3 is TGTGCCAGCAGCCCGACAGGAAACACCATATATTTT. Encoded protein: CASSPTGNTIYF.

The chain employs TRBV29-1 and TRBJ1-2; no clear D gene. Trimming cost V 6 bases and J 5 bases, with 16 bases left between them. Germline V lookup: CDR1 SQVTM, CDR2 ANQGSEA. This CDR3 spans 13 amino acids. The CDR3 DNA reads as TGCAGCGTGCCGGGCCCGGGATTGTATGGCTACACCTTC. It specifies CSVPGPGLYGYTF.

The chain is built from TRBV6-1 and TRBJ1-2, with TRBD1 matching 7 bases. The V gene end was trimmed by 5 bases and the J gene end by 2 bases; junction bases not matched to a gene: 5. Germline CDR1 is MNHNS and CDR2 is SASEGT. This CDR3 has 14 amino acids. Written as DNA, the CDR3 is TGTGCCAGCAGTTACAGGGGTCTGAACTATGGCTACACCTTC. It yields the protein CASSYRGLNYGYTF.